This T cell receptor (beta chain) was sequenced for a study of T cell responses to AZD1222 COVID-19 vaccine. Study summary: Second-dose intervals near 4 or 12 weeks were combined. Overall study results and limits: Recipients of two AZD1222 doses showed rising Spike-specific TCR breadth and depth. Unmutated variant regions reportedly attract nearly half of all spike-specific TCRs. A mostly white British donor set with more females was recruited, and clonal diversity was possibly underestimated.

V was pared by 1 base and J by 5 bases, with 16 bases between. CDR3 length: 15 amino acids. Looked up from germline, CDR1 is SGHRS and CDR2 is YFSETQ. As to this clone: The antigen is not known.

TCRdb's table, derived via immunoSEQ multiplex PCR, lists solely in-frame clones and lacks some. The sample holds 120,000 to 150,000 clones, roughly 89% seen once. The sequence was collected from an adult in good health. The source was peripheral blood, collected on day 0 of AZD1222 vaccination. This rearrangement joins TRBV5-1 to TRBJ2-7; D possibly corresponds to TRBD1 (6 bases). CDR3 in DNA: TGCGCCAGCAGCTTGTTGCAGGGGACGATGAACGAGCAGTACTTC. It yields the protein CASSLLQGTMNEQYF.